The sample holds a few counts of the clone carrying this TCR beta chain. Its target is unknown. These data are taken from a study of cytomegalovirus exposure and HLA in healthy donors. Study-level points and caveats: Cytomegalovirus-associated status was assigned to roughly 160 TCR beta chains. Most TCR sequences proved rare, with some public TCRs found in many donors.

The V end was cut by 4 bases, the J end by 8 bases, with 21 bases between. This CDR3 is built from 14 residues. Germline V lookup: CDR1 SQVTM, CDR2 ANQGSEA. The repertoire was sequenced with immunoSEQ multiplex PCR; TCRdb's copy has only in-frame clones and lacks some. The table records 150,000 or so clones, about 86% of them present only once. This sequence joins TRBV29-1 and TRBJ2-7; D gene unclear. Sequencing was carried out using PBMCs. The receptor's source is a human donor in good health. The CDR3 is CSVGFPGLEEKQYF. DNA of the CDR3: TGCAGCGTTGGTTTCCCGGGTTTGGAAGAAAAGCAGTACTTC.